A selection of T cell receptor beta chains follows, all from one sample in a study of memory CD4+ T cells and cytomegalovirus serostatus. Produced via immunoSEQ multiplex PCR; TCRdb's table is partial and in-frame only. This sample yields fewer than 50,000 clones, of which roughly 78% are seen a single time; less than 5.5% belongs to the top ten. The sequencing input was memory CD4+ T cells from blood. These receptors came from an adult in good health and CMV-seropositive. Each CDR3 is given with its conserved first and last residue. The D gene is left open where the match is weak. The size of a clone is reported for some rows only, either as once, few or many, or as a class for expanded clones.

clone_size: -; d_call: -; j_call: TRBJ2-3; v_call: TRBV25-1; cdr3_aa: CASSQAAGDTDTQYF; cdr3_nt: TGTGCCAGCAGCCAGGCGGCAGGGGACACAGATACGCAGTATTTT
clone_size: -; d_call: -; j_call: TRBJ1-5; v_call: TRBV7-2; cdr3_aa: CASSSQGLGQPQHF; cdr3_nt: TGTGCCAGCAGCAGCCAAGGGCTCGGTCAGCCCCAGCATTTT
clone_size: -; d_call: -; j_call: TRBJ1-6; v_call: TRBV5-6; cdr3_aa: CASSLAGAHSPLHF; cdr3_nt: TGTGCCAGCAGCTTGGCCGGGGCCCATTCACCCCTCCACTTT
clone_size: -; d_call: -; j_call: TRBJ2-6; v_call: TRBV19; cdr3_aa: CASKVSGANVLTF; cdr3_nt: TGTGCCAGTAAAGTATCTGGGGCCAACGTCCTGACTTTC
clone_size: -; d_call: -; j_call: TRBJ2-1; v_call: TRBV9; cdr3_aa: CASSVSPGTEQFF; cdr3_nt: TGTGCCAGCAGCGTAAGTCCAGGGACTGAGCAGTTCTTC
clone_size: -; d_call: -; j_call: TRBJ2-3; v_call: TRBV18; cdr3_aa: CASSPSGAPDTQYF; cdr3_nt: TGTGCCAGCTCACCATCGGGGGCACCAGATACGCAGTATTTT
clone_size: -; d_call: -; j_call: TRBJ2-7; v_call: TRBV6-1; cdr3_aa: CASSEARQYYEQYF; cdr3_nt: TGTGCCAGCAGTGAAGCGAGACAGTATTACGAGCAGTACTTC
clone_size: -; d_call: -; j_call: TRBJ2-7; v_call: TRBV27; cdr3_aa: CASSRRGGGAGDEQYF; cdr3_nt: TGTGCCAGCAGCAGGAGGGGGGGTGGGGCGGGGGACGAGCAGTACTTC
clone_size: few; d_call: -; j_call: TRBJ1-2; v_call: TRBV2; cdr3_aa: CASSEAGDGYTF; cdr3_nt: TGTGCCAGCAGTGAAGCAGGGGATGGCTACACCTTC
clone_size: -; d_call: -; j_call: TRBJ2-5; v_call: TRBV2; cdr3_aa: CASSVVSGAQYF; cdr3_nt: TGTGCCAGCAGTGTTGTTTCGGGGGCCCAGTACTTC
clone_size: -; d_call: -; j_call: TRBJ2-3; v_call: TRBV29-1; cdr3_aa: CSVLGSDNPGTDTQYF; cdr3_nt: TGCAGCGTGCTGGGCAGCGACAACCCGGGCACAGATACGCAGTATTTT
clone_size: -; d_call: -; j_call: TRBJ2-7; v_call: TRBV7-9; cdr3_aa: CASRRDATQGEQYF; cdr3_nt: TGTGCCAGCAGAAGGGACGCGACGCAGGGGGAGCAGTACTTC
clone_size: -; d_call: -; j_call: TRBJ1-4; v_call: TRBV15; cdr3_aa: CATSRRRRGTTNEKLFF; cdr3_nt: TGTGCCACCAGCAGACGAAGGAGGGGAACCACTAATGAAAAACTGTTTTTT
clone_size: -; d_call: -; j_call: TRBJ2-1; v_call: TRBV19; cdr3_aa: CASSSGTFNNEQFF; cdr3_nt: TGTGCCAGTAGTTCTGGGACATTCAACAATGAGCAGTTCTTC
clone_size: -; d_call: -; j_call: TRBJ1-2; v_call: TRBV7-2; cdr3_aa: CASSEGGGTSYGYTF; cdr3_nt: TGTGCCAGCAGCGAAGGAGGGGGTACTAGCTATGGCTACACCTTC
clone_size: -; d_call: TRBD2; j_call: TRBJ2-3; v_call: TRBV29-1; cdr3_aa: CSVVGLAGLDTQYF; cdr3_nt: TGCAGCGTTGTGGGACTAGCGGGACTCGATACGCAGTATTTT
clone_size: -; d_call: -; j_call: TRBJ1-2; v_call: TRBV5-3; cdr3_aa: CARSLSSLCYTF; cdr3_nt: TGTGCCAGAAGCTTGTCCAGCTTGTGCTACACCTTC
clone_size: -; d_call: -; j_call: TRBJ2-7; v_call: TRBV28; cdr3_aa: CASSLKGQTYEQYF; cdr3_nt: TGTGCCAGCAGTTTAAAGGGTCAAACCTACGAGCAGTACTTC
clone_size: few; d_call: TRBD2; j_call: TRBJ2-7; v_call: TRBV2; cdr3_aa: CASGRASYEQYF; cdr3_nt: TGTGCCAGCGGGAGGGCCTCCTACGAGCAGTACTTC
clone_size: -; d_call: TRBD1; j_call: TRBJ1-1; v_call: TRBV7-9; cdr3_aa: CASSLGTGEGTEAFF; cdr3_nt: TGTGCCAGCAGCCTCGGGACAGGGGAGGGTACTGAAGCTTTCTTT
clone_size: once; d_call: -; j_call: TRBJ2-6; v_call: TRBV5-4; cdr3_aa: CASSRDTRSGANVLTF; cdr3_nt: TGTGCCAGCAGCCGGGACACCCGCTCTGGGGCCAACGTCCTGACTTTC
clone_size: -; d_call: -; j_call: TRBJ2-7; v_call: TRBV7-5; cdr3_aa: CVRSLDKDLLGAYEQYF; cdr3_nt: TGTGTCAGAAGCTTAGATAAGGATTTACTGGGGGCCTACGAGCAGTACTTC
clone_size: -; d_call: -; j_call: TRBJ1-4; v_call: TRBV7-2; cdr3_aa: CASSRGSGRGNEKLFF; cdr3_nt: TGTGCCAGCAGCCGGGGGTCTGGCAGGGGTAATGAAAAACTGTTTTTT
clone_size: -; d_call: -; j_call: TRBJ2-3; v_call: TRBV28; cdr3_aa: CASSLFGGAVDTQYF; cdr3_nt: TGTGCCAGCAGTTTATTCGGGGGCGCGGTAGATACGCAGTATTTT
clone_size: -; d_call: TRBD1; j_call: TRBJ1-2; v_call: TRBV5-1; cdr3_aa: CASKRTGGGGYTF; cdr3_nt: TGCGCCAGTAAAAGGACAGGGGGTGGCGGCTACACCTTC
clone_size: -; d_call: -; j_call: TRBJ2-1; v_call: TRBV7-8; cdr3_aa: CASSLVNEQFF; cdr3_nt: TGTGCCAGCAGCTTAGTCAATGAGCAGTTCTTC
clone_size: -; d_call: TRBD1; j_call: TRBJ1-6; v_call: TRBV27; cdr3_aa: CASSWDRGGSPLHF; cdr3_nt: TGTGCCAGCAGCTGGGACAGGGGGGGATCACCCCTCCACTTT
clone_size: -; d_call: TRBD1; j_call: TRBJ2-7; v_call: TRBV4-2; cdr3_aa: CASSLGTGGTYEQYF; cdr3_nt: TGTGCCAGCAGCTTAGGGACAGGGGGCACCTACGAGCAGTACTTC
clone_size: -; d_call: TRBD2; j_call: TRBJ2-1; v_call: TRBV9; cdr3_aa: CASSVGTRGDEQFF; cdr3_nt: TGTGCCAGCAGCGTAGGGACTAGAGGCGATGAGCAGTTCTTC
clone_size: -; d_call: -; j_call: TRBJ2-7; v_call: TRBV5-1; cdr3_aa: CASSFGSGVYEQYF; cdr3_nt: TGCGCCAGCAGCTTCGGCTCAGGTGTATACGAGCAGTACTTC
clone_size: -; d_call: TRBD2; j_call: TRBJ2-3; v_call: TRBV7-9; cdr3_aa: CASSLPPRLAGGADTQYF; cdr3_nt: TGTGCCAGCAGCTTACCCCCTCGACTAGCGGGAGGGGCAGATACGCAGTATTTT
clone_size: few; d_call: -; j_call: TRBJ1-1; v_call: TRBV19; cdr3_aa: CASSDEVNTEAFF; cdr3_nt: TGTGCCAGTAGCGACGAGGTAAACACTGAAGCTTTCTTT
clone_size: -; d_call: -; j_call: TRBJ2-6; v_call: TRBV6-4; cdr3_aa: CASSDRPGANVLTF; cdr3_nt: TGTGCCAGCAGTGACAGGCCTGGGGCCAACGTCCTGACTTTC
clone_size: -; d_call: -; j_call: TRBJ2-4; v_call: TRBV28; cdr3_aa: CASSLAPEYLGTKNIQYF; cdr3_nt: TGTGCCAGCAGTTTAGCCCCCGAGTATCTTGGGACCAAAAACATTCAGTACTTC
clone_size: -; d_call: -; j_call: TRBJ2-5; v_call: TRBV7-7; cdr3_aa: CASSFGGKETQYF; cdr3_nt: TGTGCTAGCAGTTTTGGGGGGAAAGAGACCCAGTACTTC
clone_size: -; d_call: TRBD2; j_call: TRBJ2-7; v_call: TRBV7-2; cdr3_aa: CASSWTSGNSYEQYF; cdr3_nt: TGTGCCAGCAGTTGGACTAGCGGCAACTCCTACGAGCAGTACTTC
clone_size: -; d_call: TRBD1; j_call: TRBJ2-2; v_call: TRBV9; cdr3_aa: CASSAGQGGFGDTGELFF; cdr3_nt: TGTGCCAGCAGCGCGGGACAGGGTGGATTTGGGGACACCGGGGAGCTGTTTTTT